These T cell receptor beta chains were read from a single sample in a study of T-cell reconstitution after alpha-beta-depleted transplantation in children. TCRdb reprocessed the PCR reads with MiXCR, giving one entry per CDR3 protein. Of around 380,000 distinct CDR3 sequences detected, about a tenth appear once; the ten largest clones hold 4.5% to 6%. Specimen: PBMCs from the stem cell graft donor, collected from the stem cell graft. These receptors all stem from a human donor who donated a stem cell graft to a child with acute myeloid leukemia. CDR3s include the opening cysteine and the closing phenylalanine or tryptophan. Each record gives: clone size, V gene, D gene, J gene, CDR3 DNA, CDR3 protein. The D gene is left open where the match is weak. Where a row states a size, it is once, few, many or the class of an expanded clone; other rows omit it.

few	TRBV20-1	TRBD2	TRBJ2-4	TGCAGTGCCCGCGGGGGTCTAGCCAAAAACATTCAGTACTTC	CSARGGLAKNIQYF
few	TRBV6-2/TRBV6-3	TRBD1	TRBJ2-1	TGTGCCAGCACCAGACGAAGGGACAGAGAGGAGCAGTTCTTC	CASTRRRDREEQFF
few	TRBV29-1	TRBD2	TRBJ2-5	TGCAGCCTTGTTTTAGGACTAGCAGGAGAGACCCAGTACTTC	CSLVLGLAGETQYF
many	TRBV4-2	-	TRBJ1-3	TGTGCCAGCAGCCAAGAATTAGGATTCCTCTCTGGAAACACCATATATTTT	CASSQELGFLSGNTIYF
many	TRBV29-1	-	TRBJ2-3	TGCAGCGTTGATGCTGGAGATACGCAGTATTTT	CSVDAGDTQYF
many	TRBV7-8	-	TRBJ2-5	TGTGCCAGCAGCTTAAATTACCCGGGCCAGCAAGAGACCCAGTACTTC	CASSLNYPGQQETQYF
few	TRBV6-5	-	TRBJ2-6	TGTGCCAGCAGAACCAGGGAGGCTGGGGCCAACGTCCTGACTTTC	CASRTREAGANVLTF
many	TRBV7-9	-	TRBJ2-7	TGTGCCAGCAGCTTAGTCGGACAGTCCTACGAGCAGTACTTC	CASSLVGQSYEQYF
many	TRBV5-4	-	TRBJ2-1	TGTGCCAGCAGCTTGGACAGCGACCACAATGAGCAGTTCTTC	CASSLDSDHNEQFF
-	TRBV20-1	-	TRBJ1-4	TGCAGTGCTAGAGATCCGGGCCTTAATGAAAAACTGTTTTTT	CSARDPGLNEKLFF
few	TRBV18	-	TRBJ2-1	TGTGCCAGCTCACCAATACCCTTGGCAGGGGAGTACAATGAGCAGTTCTTC	CASSPIPLAGEYNEQFF
-	TRBV11-3	TRBD2	TRBJ2-1	TGTGCCAGCAGCTCTCGACTAGCGGGGAGGAATGAGCAGTTCTTC	CASSSRLAGRNEQFF
few	TRBV4-1	TRBD1	TRBJ1-3	TGCGCCAGCAGCCACCCCCGGGACAGCTCTGGAAACACCATATATTTT	CASSHPRDSSGNTIYF
many	TRBV5-1	TRBD1	TRBJ1-1	TGCGCCAGCAGCTCCGACAGGGCTGAAGCTTTCTTT	CASSSDRAEAFF
-	TRBV20-1	TRBD2	TRBJ2-1	TGCAGTGTTTTTGGAGCGGGAGGAGTCTACAATGAGCAGTTCTTC	CSVFGAGGVYNEQFF
few	TRBV4-3	TRBD2	TRBJ2-1	TGCGCCAGCAGCCAAGATGTTGTTGGGAGCGGGGGCAATGAGCAGTTCTTC	CASSQDVVGSGGNEQFF
-	TRBV20-1	TRBD1	TRBJ1-2	TGCAGTGCCGATGAACTAGACAGGGGCGCCTATGGCTACACCTTC	CSADELDRGAYGYTF
few	TRBV29-1	TRBD2	TRBJ2-4	TGCAGCGTTGAAGACCCCAGCGGGGGGTCGGGAAACATTCAGTACTTC	CSVEDPSGGSGNIQYF
few	TRBV29-1	TRBD1	TRBJ1-1	TGCAGCGGGGGACAGGGGATGGGTCAGGACACTGAAGCTTTCTTT	CSGGQGMGQDTEAFF
many	TRBV4-3	TRBD1	TRBJ1-2	TGCGCCAGCAGCCACGGACAGGGGACCAATGGCTACACCTTC	CASSHGQGTNGYTF
few	TRBV11-2	TRBD1	TRBJ2-5	TGTGCCAGCAGCCCCTCCGGGACAGAAGAGACCCAGTACTTC	CASSPSGTEETQYF
few	TRBV20-1	-	TRBJ2-1	TGCAGTGCTAAAAAGTTTGGGCCAGGATACAATGAGCAGTTCTTC	CSAKKFGPGYNEQFF